This T cell receptor beta chain was obtained from a study of blood T cell repertoires in COVID-19. The overall study: From T cells, B-cell-depleted T cells, or PBMCs came the material, which was cDNA or gDNA.

Authors' analysis steps: Amplification of reference gene primers provided the estimated nucleated cell counts. The data were produced by immunoSEQ multiplex PCR, yet TCRdb's version contains in-frame clones alone and is incomplete. That table gives V, J and clone size, and the DNA gave D and trimming. Of about 110,000 clones in the sample, around four fifths were seen once. This clonotype originated in a woman in her fifties or sixties with acute or convalescent COVID-19. The sequenced sample was peripheral blood.

CDR3 DNA: TGCGCCAGCAGCCGCGGGGGGGACACTGAAGCTTTCTTT. Translating it yields CASSRGGDTEAFF. V gene TRBV5-1 combines with J gene TRBJ1-1; D might be TRBD1 (5 bases). Germline values: CDR1 SGHRS, CDR2 YFSETQ. V was cut by 4 bases and J by 3 bases, with 10 bases left in between. This CDR3 is 13 amino acids long. The whole variable domain, remainder taken from reference TRBV5-1 and TRBJ1-1, is KAGVTQTPRYLIKTRGQQVTLSCSPISGHRSVSWYQQTPGQGLQFLFEYFSETQRNKGNFPGRFSGRQFSNSRSEMNVSTLELGDSALYLCASSRGGDTEAFFGQGTRLTVV.